One sample yielded the 29 T cell receptor beta chains listed below, sequenced in a study of cytomegalovirus exposure and HLA in healthy donors. PCR employed 60 Vbeta and 13 Jbeta primers. This table comes from immunoSEQ multiplex PCR, and its TCRdb copy is limited to in-frame clones, with some not included. This table holds 150,000 to 200,000 clones, over 60% found once. Sequenced sample: PBMCs. These receptors were obtained from a woman aged 40 to 50 in good health and CMV-seronegative.

The rearrangement links TRBV6-5 to TRBJ2-2; 9 nucleotides agree with TRBD2. J gave up 5 bases and V 3 bases, and 4 bases lay outside the gene matches. Germline CDR1 and CDR2: MNHEY and SVGAGI. This CDR3 comprises 15 residues. The CDR3 sequence: CASSYSGSETGELFF. The CDR3 coding sequence is TGTGCCAGCAGTTATAGCGGGAGCGAAACCGGGGAGCTGTTTTTT.

The gene calls are TRBV7-8 and TRBJ2-1; 8 bases are shared with TRBD2. There are 14 residues in the CDR3. The trim removed 4 bases at V and 5 bases at J, leaving 4 bases unmatched. CDR1 is SGHVS, CDR2 FQNEAQ, per germline. The CDR3 DNA is TGTGCCAGCAGCTCTAGCGGGCCTCACAATGAGCAGTTCTTC. Amino acids: CASSSSGPHNEQFF. Complete variable domain (other parts from reference TRBV7-8 and TRBJ2-1): GAGVSQSPRYKVAKRGQDVALRCDPISGHVSLFWYQQALGQGPEFLTYFQNEAQLDKSGLPSDRFFAERPEGSVSTLKIQRTQQEDSAVYLCASSSSGPHNEQFFGPGTRLTVL.

The rearrangement joins TRBV11-2 to TRBJ1-3; 9 nucleotides match TRBD1. The CDR3 runs to 15 residues. Germline V gene lookup returns CDR1 SGHAT and CDR2 FQNNGV. Unmatched junction bases numbered 2, after V lost 3 bases and J lost 2 bases. The CDR3 here is CASSLNRGPGNTIYF. Here the CDR3 DNA reads TGTGCCAGCAGCTTGAACAGGGGGCCTGGAAACACCATATATTTT.

The chain is built from TRBV7-2 and TRBJ1-5, with no clear D. There are 15 residues in the CDR3. The V and J ends lost 5 bases and 0 bases respectively, with 11 bases between them. The germline gives CDR1 SGHTA, CDR2 FQGNSA. The CDR3 DNA sequence: TGTGCCAGCAGCCGAGACCGGGTTAGCAATCAGCCCCAGCATTTT. It translates to CASSRDRVSNQPQHF. The full variable domain, in which reference TRBV7-2 and TRBJ1-5 provide the parts outside the CDR3, is GAGVSQSPSNKVTEKGKDVELRCDPISGHTALYWYRQSLGQGLEFLIYFQGNSAPDKSGLPSDRFSAERTGGSVSTLTIQRTQQEDSAVYLCASSRDRVSNQPQHFGDGTRLSIL.

This clone has a handful of counts. This chain links TRBV30 with TRBJ2-1; 16 bases line up with TRBD2. Germline V gene data show CDR1 as GTSNPN and CDR2 as SVGIG (reference sequence). V was clipped by 3 bases and J by 12 bases; unmatched bases: 8. The CDR3 is 15 residues long. This chain's CDR3 is CAWSAGTSGRAGQFF. CDR3 in DNA: TGTGCCTGGAGCGCCGGGACTAGCGGGAGGGCGGGGCAGTTCTTC.

This chain connects TRBV19 to TRBJ2-3, with 11 bases fitting TRBD2. The CDR3 is 18 amino acids. The V gene's germline CDR1 is LNHDA and CDR2 SQIVND (reference sequence). Unmatched junction bases numbered 10, after V lost 1 base and J lost 4 bases. The CDR3 spells CASSIGPTSGRPADTQYF. The CDR3 region has the DNA TGTGCCAGTAGTATAGGTCCCACTAGCGGGAGACCGGCAGATACGCAGTATTTT.

The V gene is TRBV5-1, the J gene TRBJ2-2; 7 bases are a match to TRBD2. Per the germline V gene, CDR1 is SGHRS and CDR2 is YFSETQ. The V segment lost 0 bases and the J segment 1 base; nucleotides outside the gene matches: 3. CDR3 length equals 16 residues. The CDR3, as DNA: TGCGCCAGCAGCTTGGTAGCTAGCGGGAACACCGGGGAGCTGTTTTTT. Its translation: CASSLVASGNTGELFF.

The genes are TRBV7-2 and TRBJ2-1; D perhaps matches TRBD1 (5 bases). The CDR3 is 13 amino acids. Germline lookup yields CDR1 SGHTA and CDR2 FQGNSA. V lost 0 bases and J lost 9, with 9 bases in between. In nucleotides, the CDR3 is TGTGCCAGCAGCTTAGCGCAGGGCCTTGAGCAGTTCTTC. Translation gives CASSLAQGLEQFF.

V gene TRBV6-1 combines with J gene TRBJ2-7, with 7 bases identical to TRBD2. Trimming took 4 bases from V and 6 from J; bases not matched to a gene: 9. The germline V gene has CDR1 MNHNS and CDR2 SASEGT. The CDR3 totals 14 residues. The chain's CDR3 is CASSGTGGLGEQYF. CDR3 DNA: TGTGCCAGCAGTGGTACGGGGGGATTAGGCGAGCAGTACTTC.

This clone has just one count. V usage is TRBV7-2 and J usage is TRBJ1-4, with D unclear. Germline CDR1 reads SGHTA; CDR2 reads FQGNSA. V shed 1 base and J shed 8 bases, with 14 bases lying between them. This CDR3 has 15 amino acids. Here the CDR3 reads CASSLEVRGIEKLFF. For the CDR3, the DNA is TGTGCCAGCAGCTTAGAGGTTCGGGGTATCGAAAAACTGTTTTTT.

There are a few counts of this clone. The chain is built from TRBV29-1 and TRBJ1-2; D is uncertain. Trimming removed 6 bases from V and 7 bases from J, with 9 bases in between. Germline V gene data show CDR1 as SQVTM and CDR2 as ANQGSEA. This CDR3 region has 10 residues. CDR3 sequence (DNA): TGCAGCGTGCCTGAGGGTGGCTACACCTTC. This codes for CSVPEGGYTF.

The DNA of the CDR3 is TGTGCCAGCAGCCCCTCGCCGCGGGACTGGGGCACAGATACGCAGTATTTT. Its protein product is CASSPSPRDWGTDTQYF. This chain uses TRBV7-8 with TRBJ2-3; possibly TRBD2 for D (6 bases). Germline CDR1 and CDR2: SGHVS and FQNEAQ. Trimming pared 5 bases from V and 1 base from J, leaving 19 bases between. The CDR3 has 17 residues.

This clone has only one observation. The chain is built from TRBV6-6 and TRBJ2-7; D is perhaps TRBD2 (6 bases). The germline V gene encodes CDR1 MNHNY and CDR2 SVGAGI (reference sequence). V lost 5 bases and J 2 bases, leaving 16 bases between the germline ends. This CDR3 is built from 15 residues. CDR3 protein: CASSDTPGLTYEQYV. CDR3 in DNA: TGTGCCAGCAGTGACACGCCGGGACTGACCTACGAGCAGTACGTC.

This chain links TRBV2 with TRBJ1-1; D is uncertain. This CDR3 contains 12 residues. Trimming shortened V by 3 bases and J by 3 bases, and 5 bases separated the two germline ends. CDR1 is SNHLY, CDR2 FYNNEI, per germline. The CDR3 sequence is CASSDGYTEAFF. The CDR3 DNA sequence: TGTGCCAGCAGTGATGGCTACACTGAAGCTTTCTTT. Filled out from reference TRBV2 and TRBJ1-1, the complete variable domain reads EPEVTQTPSHQVTQMGQEVILRCVPISNHLYFYWYRQILGQKVEFLVSFYNNEISEKSEIFDDQFSVERPDGSNFTLKIRSTKLEDSAMYFCASSDGYTEAFFGQGTRLTVV.

This clone was seen a handful of times. The genes are TRBV7-2 and TRBJ1-2; tentatively, D is TRBD1 (6 bases). The CDR3 is 16 amino acids. Trimming cost V 0 bases and J 4 bases, with 15 bases left between them. Germline V lookup: CDR1 SGHTA, CDR2 FQGNSA. Here the CDR3 DNA reads TGTGCCAGCAGCTTAGCGATGGGCAGAGGGGGCTATGGCTACACCTTC. It is translated as CASSLAMGRGGYGYTF.

In regard to this clone: Other DNA sequences in this specimen translate into the identical CDR3. This sequence joins TRBV7-2 and TRBJ2-3; 9 positions match TRBD1. Per the germline V gene, CDR1 is SGHTA and CDR2 is FQGNSA. The CDR3 is 15 residues long. V gave up 5 bases and J gave up 0 bases; unmatched junction bases: 3. Written as DNA, the CDR3 is TGTGCCAGCAGCCCAGGACAGGGGAGCACAGATACGCAGTATTTT. As protein: CASSPGQGSTDTQYF.

The chain links TRBV5-4 to TRBJ1-2; 8 bases are a match to TRBD1. The germline V gene has CDR1 SGHNT and CDR2 YYREEE (reference sequence). Losses at the gene ends were 3 bases for V and 7 bases for J; bases not matched to a gene: 8. This CDR3 comprises 14 residues. CDR3 in amino acids: CASSSPTGVSGYTF. CDR3 nucleotide sequence: TGTGCCAGCAGCTCACCGACAGGGGTGAGTGGCTACACCTTC. Supplemented by reference TRBV5-4 and TRBJ1-2, the full variable domain reads ETGVTQSPTHLIKTRGQQVTLRCSSQSGHNTVSWYQQALGQGPQFIFQYYREEENGRGNFPPRFSGLQFPNYSSELNVNALELDDSALYLCASSSPTGVSGYTFGSGTRLTVV.

This sequence joins TRBV2 and TRBJ2-7; a weak D match, TRBD2 (6 bases). The CDR3 is 13 residues long. Germline CDR1 SNHLY, CDR2 FYNNEI. V lost 8 bases, J lost 5 bases, and 16 bases lay in between. The CDR3 bases are TGTGCCAGCCCGGGGGAGAATCCCCACGAGCAGTACTTC. Its translation: CASPGENPHEQYF.

The V call is TRBV11-3, the J call TRBJ1-1; a weak D match, TRBD1 (6 bases). The CDR3 has 17 residues. Trimming stripped 5 bases from V and 1 base from J, with 20 bases between. In germline, CDR1 is SGHNT, CDR2 YENEEA. The CDR3 protein is CASSLDFPYRENTEAFF. CDR3 nucleotide sequence: TGTGCCAGCAGCCTCGACTTTCCTTACAGGGAGAACACTGAAGCTTTCTTT.

V is TRBV7-9 and J is TRBJ1-1; perhaps TRBD1 as D (6 bases). CDR3 length equals 15 residues. The V end was cut by 5 bases, the J end by 5 bases, with 18 bases between. The V gene's germline CDR1 is SEHNR and CDR2 FQNEAQ (reference sequence). Here the CDR3 reads CASSPGNAGETEAFF. CDR3 DNA: TGTGCCAGCAGCCCGGGGAACGCAGGGGAAACTGAAGCTTTCTTT.

V gene TRBV27 combines with J gene TRBJ1-1, with D possibly being TRBD1 (5 bases). Trimming left V 4 bases short and J 4 bases short, with 13 bases between. The CDR3 runs 14 residues. Germline CDR1 reads MNHEY; CDR2 reads SMNVEV (reference sequence). In nucleotides, the CDR3 is TGTGCCAGCAGTTCCTCGGCGGGGGGCACTGAAGCTTTCTTT. Its translation: CASSSSAGGTEAFF.

CDR3 residues: CASSRTGGGNTEAFF. CDR3 nucleotides: TGTGCCAGTAGCAGGACAGGGGGCGGGAACACTGAAGCTTTCTTT. The J gene is TRBJ1-1, the V gene TRBV19, with TRBD1 matching 11 bases. The CDR3 sequence is 15 residues long. J lost 1 base, V lost 6 bases, and 4 bases had no gene match. CDR1 is LNHDA and CDR2 is SQIVND in the germline V gene (reference sequence).

The V and J genes are TRBV27 and TRBJ2-1; the D gene is possibly TRBD1 (6 bases). The V and J ends lost 4 bases and 4 bases respectively, with 20 bases between them. The CDR3 is made up of 17 amino acids. The germline V gene has CDR1 MNHEY and CDR2 SMNVEV (reference sequence). The CDR3 DNA follows: TGTGCCAGCAGTTCCCTCCCTTCCGGGACAAATTACAATGAGCAGTTCTTC. Amino acid sequence: CASSSLPSGTNYNEQFF.

V usage is TRBV5-1 and J usage is TRBJ2-3; perhaps TRBD2 as D (6 bases). V lost 5 bases to trimming and J lost 1 base, with 14 bases between them. Germline assignment: CDR1 SGHRS and CDR2 YFSETQ. This CDR3 has 15 residues. The CDR3 DNA follows: TGCGCCAGCAGAGGAGGAGCGGGCGGCACAGATACGCAGTATTTT. As protein: CASRGGAGGTDTQYF.

The chain joins TRBV5-6 to TRBJ2-7, with D possibly TRBD1 on 6 matching bases. CDR3 size: 14 residues. V was clipped by 0 bases and J by 4 bases, with 11 bases between them. Germline lookup yields CDR1 SGHDT and CDR2 YYEEEE. As DNA, the CDR3 is TGTGCCAGCAGCTTGGACAGGGATATTTACGAGCAGTACTTC. It encodes CASSLDRDIYEQYF. Full variable domain (rest looked up from reference TRBV5-6 and TRBJ2-7): DAGVTQSPTHLIKTRGQQVTLRCSPKSGHDTVSWYQQALGQGPQFIFQYYEEEERQRGNFPDRFSGHQFPNYSSELNVNALLLGDSALYLCASSLDRDIYEQYFGPGTRLTVT.

The rearrangement uses TRBV10-3 and TRBJ2-1; D may be TRBD2 (6 bases). The CDR3 covers 16 residues. The germline V gene encodes CDR1 ENHRY and CDR2 SYGVKD. The V end lost 6 bases, the J end lost 8 bases, and 23 bases lay between the germline ends. The CDR3: CAIRDPGSGVGYEQFF. In DNA form, the CDR3 reads TGTGCCATCAGGGACCCTGGGTCGGGAGTCGGTTATGAGCAGTTCTTC.

The chain combines TRBV6-6 with TRBJ2-4, with 7 bases fitting TRBD2. J was trimmed by 4 bases and V by 2 bases; bases with no gene match: 5. There are 15 residues in the CDR3. Germline loops: CDR1 MNHNY, CDR2 SVGAGI (reference sequence). CDR3 DNA sequence: TGTGCCAGCAGTTACCCTGGGGAGGGTAAAAACATTCAGTACTTC. Its translation is CASSYPGEGKNIQYF.

The chain links TRBV4-2 to TRBJ1-2; D is perhaps TRBD1 (6 bases). CDR1 LGHNA and CDR2 YNFKEQ come from the germline V gene. Trimming took off 1 base at V and 4 bases at J, with 13 bases between the two ends. This CDR3 contains 15 residues. The CDR3 DNA reads TGTGCCAGCAGCCAAGTCAGGGAAGGGGGCTATGGCTACACCTTC. This gives the protein CASSQVREGGYGYTF.

This clone was found a few times. The genes are TRBV18 and TRBJ1-5, with 7 bases that match TRBD1. The CDR3 contains 16 residues. With 4 bases clipped from V and 3 bases from J, the junction kept 9 bases outside the gene matches. Germline assignment: CDR1 KGHSH and CDR2 LQKENI. This CDR3 is CASSLAPGGNNQPQHF. The CDR3 bases are TGTGCCAGCTCACTTGCACCAGGGGGAAACAATCAGCCCCAGCATTTT.